This is a list of T cell receptor beta chains from one sample in a study of early T cells in non-severe SARS-CoV-2 infection. TCRdb processed the 5' RACE reads anew with MiXCR; each CDR3 protein has one entry. The sample records tens of thousands of distinct CDR3 sequences, over 5% being singletons. The specimen sequenced was whole blood. The receptors originated from an adult who was a healthcare worker with PCR-confirmed SARS-CoV-2 infection or an uninfected control (not recorded which). The CDR3 runs from the conserved cysteine through the conserved F or W. D genes are given only for firm matches. Only part of the rows carry a size: once, few, many, or a class if the clone is expanded.

len,j_gene,abundance,d_gene,v_gene,CDR3nt,CDR3aa
15,TRBJ2-1,many,TRBD2,TRBV5-4,TGTGCCAGCAGCTTGACTAGCGGGAGGCCTAAAGAGCAGTTCTTC,CASSLTSGRPKEQFF
14,TRBJ2-3,many,.,TRBV6-2/TRBV6-3,TGTGCCAGCAGAGCGCGACAGTACACAGATACGCAGTATTTT,CASRARQYTDTQYF
13,TRBJ2-3,few,TRBD1,TRBV12-3/TRBV12-4,TGTGCCAGCAGGAAGACAGGGGTAGATACGCAGTATTTT,CASRKTGVDTQYF
12,TRBJ2-5,many,.,TRBV6-6,TGTGCCAGCAAACAGGGCCAAGAGACCCAGTACTTC,CASKQGQETQYF
15,TRBJ2-7,many,.,TRBV4-1,TGCGCCAGCAGCCAAGATAGTCCGGGTCCCTACGAGCAGTACTTC,CASSQDSPGPYEQYF
13,TRBJ1-5,many,.,TRBV12-3/TRBV12-4,TGTGCCAGCAGTTTAACGGAATATCAGCCCCAGCATTTT,CASSLTEYQPQHF
15,TRBJ2-7,many,TRBD2,TRBV4-1,TGCGCCAGCAGCCAAGCACGGGGGGTTTCCTACGAGCAGTACTTC,CASSQARGVSYEQYF
14,TRBJ2-7,few,.,TRBV5-5,TGTGCCAGCAGCCCCAGGGATTTCTCCTACGAGCAGTACTTC,CASSPRDFSYEQYF
19,TRBJ2-1,many,.,TRBV7-8,TGTGCCAGCAGCTTAAGGGTGTGGGGGTCACTATCACTCTACAATGAGCAGTTCTTC,CASSLRVWGSLSLYNEQFF
11,TRBJ2-3,many,.,TRBV5-1,TGCGCCAGCTTTAACACAGATACGCAGTATTTT,CASFNTDTQYF
15,TRBJ2-7,few,.,TRBV18,TGTGCCAGCTCAACGACGGACGGAGGGGCCTACGAGCAGTACTTC,CASSTTDGGAYEQYF
15,TRBJ1-6,many,.,TRBV27,TGTGCCAGCAGTCTGGGGGGCCCTTTTAATTCACCCCTCCACTTT,CASSLGGPFNSPLHF
13,TRBJ1-5,many,.,TRBV20-1,TGCAGTGCTAGTCGGGGGCCGAATCAGCCCCAGCATTTT,CSASRGPNQPQHF
13,TRBJ2-7,many,.,TRBV5-1,TGCGCCAGCAGCTACAGTAGGGCCTACGAGCAGTACTTC,CASSYSRAYEQYF
11,TRBJ2-5,many,.,TRBV19,TGTGCCAGTAGTCTCCAAGGGGCGCAGTACTTC,CASSLQGAQYF
11,TRBJ2-4,few,.,TRBV6-6,TGTGCCAGCAGTTACGGCGGCATTCAGTACTTC,CASSYGGIQYF
16,TRBJ2-1,few,TRBD2,TRBV28,TGTGCCAGCAGTTTATGGGCTAGCGGGACCGGAAATGAGCAGTTCTTC,CASSLWASGTGNEQFF
14,TRBJ2-5,few,TRBD2,TRBV6-2/TRBV6-3,TGTGCCAGCACCCGGGACTACTCACAAGAGACCCAGTACTTC,CASTRDYSQETQYF
15,TRBJ2-1,many,.,TRBV7-9,TGTGCCAGCAGCTCGGCCGGGCAGGCCAACAATGAGCAGTTCTTC,CASSSAGQANNEQFF
15,TRBJ1-1,many,TRBD1,TRBV19,TGTGCCAGTAGTTTGCGAAGGGGGCGAAACACTGAAGCTTTCTTT,CASSLRRGRNTEAFF
13,TRBJ2-6,many,.,TRBV19,TGTGCCAGTCGATTCTCTGGGGCCAACGTCCTGACTTTC,CASRFSGANVLTF
14,TRBJ1-5,many,.,TRBV12-3/TRBV12-4,TGTGCCAGCAGTTTAAGACAGAAAAATCAGCCCCAGCATTTT,CASSLRQKNQPQHF
14,TRBJ1-6,many,.,TRBV5-1,TGCGCCAGCAAACAGGACATCCGCAATTCACCCCTCCACTTT,CASKQDIRNSPLHF
13,TRBJ2-7,.,TRBD2,TRBV11-2,TGTGCCAGCAGCCCCCATAGCGGGATCCCCCCGAACTTC,CASSPHSGIPPNF
15,TRBJ2-7,.,TRBD2,TRBV7-9,TGTGCCAGCAGCTTGGTTAGCGGGAGGGCCCACGAGCAGTACTTC,CASSLVSGRAHEQYF
11,TRBJ1-4,many,.,TRBV15,TGTGCCACCTCCCGGGATGAAAAACTGTTTTTT,CATSRDEKLFF
11,TRBJ2-3,few,.,TRBV5-1,TGCGCCAGCAGTCAGGGGGATACGCAGTATTTT,CASSQGDTQYF
14,TRBJ1-5,.,.,TRBV7-8,TGTGCCAGCAGCCCTATCGGAGCGGGGCAGCCCCAGCATTTT,CASSPIGAGQPQHF
14,TRBJ1-1,many,.,TRBV6-2/TRBV6-3,TGTGCCAGCAGTTACGGCGCGCTTAACACTGAAGCTTTCTTT,CASSYGALNTEAFF
14,TRBJ2-7,many,.,TRBV7-8,TGTGCCAGCAGCTTAGGGGGAGAGGGGAACGAGCAGTACTTC,CASSLGGEGNEQYF
14,TRBJ2-7,many,.,TRBV4-1,TGCGCCAGCAGCCAATATTACAGGGTACCCGAGCAGTACTTC,CASSQYYRVPEQYF
15,TRBJ2-7,.,.,TRBV20-1,TGCAGTGCTTCCCTAAACGACAGGGAGGGCGACGAGCAGTACTTC,CSASLNDREGDEQYF
15,TRBJ1-5,many,.,TRBV19,TGTGCCAGTAGTATTTCGGCAGCGAACAATCAGCCCCAGCATTTT,CASSISAANNQPQHF
16,TRBJ2-7,many,.,TRBV21-1,TGTGCCAGCAGCAAGAATAGACAGGGGCACTCCTACGAGCAGTACTTC,CASSKNRQGHSYEQYF
14,TRBJ2-1,.,.,TRBV7-3,TGTGCCAGCAGCTTATCGGGGCTAGGGGATGAGCAGTTCTTC,CASSLSGLGDEQFF
14,TRBJ1-3,few,.,TRBV7-2,TGTGCCAGCAGCTCGAGAAAAGAGGGAAACACCATATATTTT,CASSSRKEGNTIYF
13,TRBJ2-1,medium-sized,.,TRBV20-1,TGCAGTGCTAGCGGGATTCCCTACAATGAGCAGTTCTTC,CSASGIPYNEQFF
12,TRBJ2-7,many,TRBD1,TRBV10-1,TGCGCCAGCAGTGACTACGACAGGGTTGAGTACTTC,CASSDYDRVEYF
13,TRBJ2-7,.,.,TRBV11-2,TGTGCCAGCAGCTTAGGCGAGAGGGTGAAGCAGTACTTC,CASSLGERVKQYF
14,TRBJ2-3,few,.,TRBV5-5,TGTGCCAGCAGCTTGATGGGGGAAGCAGATACGCAGTATTTT,CASSLMGEADTQYF
13,TRBJ2-3,.,.,TRBV28,TGTGCCAGCAGTTACAGACCCACAGATACGCAGTATTTT,CASSYRPTDTQYF
15,TRBJ1-3,many,.,TRBV6-5,TGTGCCAGCAGTTACAGTGCCATCTCTGGAAACACCATATATTTT,CASSYSAISGNTIYF
16,TRBJ1-5,many,.,TRBV19,TGTGCCAGTAGTTCACGTATACAGGTACTGAATCAGCCCCAGCATTTT,CASSSRIQVLNQPQHF
17,TRBJ2-1,few,.,TRBV4-2,TGTGCCAGCAGCCAAGGCTTAGCAGATGCATCCTACAATGAGCAGTTCTTC,CASSQGLADASYNEQFF